These 23 T cell receptor beta chains share one sample of origin, sequenced in a study of T cell responses to AZD1222 COVID-19 vaccine. The method was immunoSEQ multiplex PCR; TCRdb's version includes in-frame clones alone and lacks a portion of them. Among approximately 180,000 clones listed, approximately 90% were seen once. The sequenced sample was peripheral blood, obtained 28 days after the second dose of the MenACWY control vaccine. Receptor source: an adult who received the MenACWY meningococcal vaccine as a control.

The genes are TRBV28 and TRBJ2-2; no clear D gene. The V end was cut by 10 bases, the J end by 7 bases, with 7 bases between. The CDR3 has 10 residues. CDR1 MDHEN and CDR2 SYDVKM come from the germline V gene. CDR3 protein: CAIGFGELFF. The CDR3 region has the DNA TGTGCCATTGGATTCGGGGAGCTGTTTTTT.

This chain joins TRBV24-1 and TRBJ1-1, with unresolved D. V was pared by 9 bases and J by 1 base, with 11 bases between. Germline V CDR1 and CDR2: KGHDR, SFDVKD. The CDR3 spans 13 residues. The CDR3 DNA reads TGTGCCACCCAGGACTGGGCGAACACTGAAGCTTTCTTT. Translating gives CATQDWANTEAFF.

J is TRBJ2-1 and V is TRBV19; TRBD2 agrees at 10 bases. The germline V gene encodes CDR1 LNHDA and CDR2 SQIVND (reference sequence). The CDR3 extends over 15 amino acids. The V segment lost 5 bases and the J segment 4 bases; nucleotides outside the gene matches: 5. This CDR3 reads CASSDSGRSYNEQFF. The CDR3 DNA is TGTGCCAGTAGTGATAGCGGGAGGTCTTACAATGAGCAGTTCTTC.

The chain employs TRBV28 and TRBJ1-2, with D uncertain. CDR3 length: 12 amino acids. From germline, CDR1 is MDHEN and CDR2 SYDVKM. Between the trimmed V and J ends, which lost 2 bases and 5 bases, there was a span of 6 bases. The CDR3 reads CASSLQSYGYTF. In DNA, the CDR3 is TGTGCCAGCAGTTTACAGTCTTATGGCTACACCTTC.

The V gene is TRBV11-2, the J gene TRBJ2-1, with 7 bases lining up with TRBD1. Losses at the gene ends were 6 bases for V and 12 bases for J; bases not matched to a gene: 5. CDR3 length: 11 residues. Germline V gives CDR1 SGHAT, CDR2 FQNNGV. The CDR3 region is CASRGGLGQFF. The CDR3 DNA reads as TGTGCCAGCAGAGGGGGCCTCGGGCAGTTCTTC. Based on the CDR3 plus reference TRBV11-2 and TRBJ2-1, the full variable domain is EAGVAQSPRYKIIEKRQSVAFWCNPISGHATLYWYQQILGQGPKLLIQFQNNGVVDDSQLPKDRFSAERLKGVDSTLKIQPAKLEDSAVYLCASRGGLGQFFGPGTRLTVL.

Judged by abundance, this clone is medium-sized. The CDR3 protein is CASSLVGGPNTEAFF. The CDR3 region has the DNA TGTGCCAGCAGCTTAGTAGGCGGGCCTAACACTGAAGCTTTCTTT. V usage is TRBV7-9 and J usage is TRBJ1-1; no clear D. The CDR3 contains 15 residues. Trimming pared 1 base from V and 2 bases from J, leaving 11 bases between. Germline CDR1 reads SEHNR; CDR2 reads FQNEAQ (reference sequence).

The rearrangement links TRBV10-3 to TRBJ1-5; possibly TRBD1 for D (5 bases). Germline CDR1 ENHRY, CDR2 SYGVKD. The CDR3 consists of 13 residues. Trimming pared 0 bases from V and 5 bases from J, leaving 5 bases between. CDR3 region: CAISESGDQPQHF. The CDR3 DNA follows: TGTGCCATCAGTGAGTCGGGGGATCAGCCCCAGCATTTT.

The chain combines TRBV7-2 with TRBJ2-5; TRBD2 agrees at 10 bases. This CDR3 comprises 14 residues. V shed 5 bases, J shed 5 bases, and the junction held 5 bases outside the gene matches. The germline V gene encodes CDR1 SGHTA and CDR2 FQGNSA. The CDR3 reads CASSPGLAFETQYF. CDR3 nucleotide sequence: TGTGCCAGCAGCCCGGGACTAGCGTTCGAGACCCAGTACTTC. Full variable domain (remainder filled in from reference TRBV7-2 and TRBJ2-5): GAGVSQSPSNKVTEKGKDVELRCDPISGHTALYWYRQSLGQGLEFLIYFQGNSAPDKSGLPSDRFSAERTGGSVSTLTIQRTQQEDSAVYLCASSPGLAFETQYFGPGTRLLVL.

Written as DNA, the CDR3 is TGCGCCAGCACATCCGGGACGATCACCGGGGAGCTGTTTTTT. Its protein product is CASTSGTITGELFF. The chain links TRBV5-1 to TRBJ2-2; D possibly uses TRBD1 or TRBD2 (5 bases each). Between the trimmed V and J ends, which lost 6 bases and 4 bases, there was a span of 13 bases. The CDR3 has 14 amino acids. In germline, CDR1 is SGHRS, CDR2 YFSETQ.

The chain has TRBV10-1 and TRBJ2-1, with 7 bases fitting TRBD1. This CDR3 region has 14 residues. The J segment lost 3 bases and the V segment lost 3 bases, leaving 2 bases of the junction unmatched. Germline assignment: CDR1 WNHNN and CDR2 SYGVQD (reference sequence). In DNA, the CDR3 is TGCGCCAGCAGTGACGCAGGGGGCTACAATGAGCAGTTCTTC. It encodes CASSDAGGYNEQFF.

The chain couples TRBV19 to TRBJ1-2; 9 bases fit TRBD1. Trimming took 10 bases from V and 5 from J; bases not matched to a gene: 8. The germline CDR1 and CDR2 sequences are LNHDA and SQIVND (reference sequence). The CDR3 runs 13 residues. CDR3 sequence (DNA): TGTGCCACGGGGCCGGGACAGGGTTATGGCTACACCTTC. Its translation is CATGPGQGYGYTF.

This clone appeared a single time. V gene TRBV11-3 combines with J gene TRBJ2-2; no firm D call. Trimming cost V 4 bases and J 2 bases, with 5 bases left between them. The CDR3 spans 13 residues. Germline V CDR1 and CDR2: SGHNT, YENEEA. The CDR3 DNA follows: TGTGCCAGCAGCTCTGTAAACACCGGGGAGCTGTTTTTT. Encoded protein: CASSSVNTGELFF.

The rearrangement joins TRBV19 to TRBJ2-1; 13 nucleotides align to TRBD2. The germline gives CDR1 LNHDA, CDR2 SQIVND (reference sequence). J was trimmed by 10 bases and V by 6 bases; bases with no gene match: 9. The CDR3 is 15 amino acids. Here the CDR3 reads CASSTSGRAVGEQFF. The CDR3 DNA is TGTGCCAGTAGCACTAGCGGGAGGGCCGTAGGGGAGCAGTTCTTC.

This rearrangement joins TRBV28 to TRBJ1-2; D perhaps matches TRBD1 (6 bases). The CDR3 consists of 15 residues. The V end lost 1 base, the J end lost 7 bases, and 16 bases lay between the germline ends. Germline V gene sequence: CDR1 MDHEN, CDR2 SYDVKM. The CDR3 DNA is TGTGCCAGCAGTTTATTTACAGGGAAGGGTAGTGGCTACACCTTC. It yields the protein CASSLFTGKGSGYTF.

The chain joins TRBV4-1 to TRBJ1-3, with a weak D call TRBD1 (5 bases). V lost 2 bases, J lost 0 bases, and 8 bases lay in between. The CDR3 is 15 amino acids. Germline V lookup: CDR1 MGHRA, CDR2 YSYEKL. The DNA of the CDR3 is TGCGCCAGCAGCCAACCGGGGCGCTCTGGAAACACCATATATTTT. Translating gives CASSQPGRSGNTIYF.

This rearrangement joins TRBV7-3 to TRBJ2-3, with D perhaps TRBD2 (6 bases). The length of the CDR3 is 14 residues. Trimming shortened V by 3 bases and J by 2 bases, and 9 bases separated the two germline ends. Germline values: CDR1 SGHTA, CDR2 FQGTGA. The CDR3 nucleotides are TGTGCCAGCAGCTTTGCGGGGCCCACAGATACGCAGTATTTT. Protein sequence: CASSFAGPTDTQYF.

This clone came up a few times. The V gene is TRBV6-2 or TRBV6-3, the J gene TRBJ1-5; no reliable D call. CDR3 length equals 13 residues. V was cut by 8 bases and J by 2 bases, with 10 bases left in between. The V gene's germline CDR1 is MNHEY and CDR2 SVGEGT. The CDR3 DNA sequence: TGTGCCAGCCGCCCGTCGGGCAATCAGCCCCAGCATTTT. Translated: CASRPSGNQPQHF.

This chain joins TRBV19 and TRBJ1-4, with 9 bases lining up with TRBD1. V trimming: 5 bases; J trimming: 11 bases; junction bases outside the gene matches: 6. From germline, CDR1 is LNHDA and CDR2 SQIVND (reference sequence). The CDR3 has 13 residues. CDR3 protein: CASSVRDREKLFF. CDR3 sequence (DNA): TGTGCCAGTAGTGTTCGGGACAGGGAGAAACTGTTTTTT.

The chain links TRBV20-1 to TRBJ1-1; D gene ambiguous. The CDR3 extends over 11 amino acids. The V gene lost 6 bases and the J gene lost 2 bases, with 7 bases spanning the gap. Germline-derived CDR1 and CDR2 are DFQATT and SNEGSKA (reference sequence). CDR3 in amino acids: CSAPGNTEAFF. CDR3 coding DNA: TGCAGTGCCCCTGGAAACACTGAAGCTTTCTTT.

The rearrangement joins TRBV2 to TRBJ1-1; D may be TRBD1 (5 bases). Germline V gene data show CDR1 as SNHLY and CDR2 as FYNNEI. V lost 4 bases, J lost 4 bases, and 7 bases lay in between. This CDR3 has 12 amino acids. CDR3 sequence reads: CASSAGITEAFF. CDR3 sequence (DNA): TGTGCCAGCAGTGCAGGGATCACTGAAGCTTTCTTT.

The rearrangement joins TRBV6-2 or TRBV6-3 to TRBJ2-5; D call uncertain. The germline V gene has CDR1 MNHEY and CDR2 SVGEGT. V gave up 4 bases and J gave up 4 bases, with 13 bases separating them. The CDR3 consists of 14 residues. DNA for the CDR3: TGTGCCAGCAGTTCCCCAGGAGACTCAGAGACCCAGTACTTC. It specifies CASSSPGDSETQYF.

This rearrangement joins TRBV5-4 to TRBJ1-6; D possibly corresponds to TRBD1 (6 bases). The germline gives CDR1 SGHNT, CDR2 YYREEE (reference sequence). Between the trimmed V and J ends, which lost 4 bases and 8 bases, there was a span of 16 bases. The CDR3 totals 15 residues. CDR3 sequence: CASSLDSAGDSPLHF. In nucleotides, the CDR3 is TGTGCCAGCAGCCTGGACAGCGCCGGGGATTCACCCCTCCACTTT.

A single count supports this clone. The chain carries TRBV5-1 and TRBJ2-7; D is unclear. Per the germline V gene, CDR1 is SGHRS and CDR2 is YFSETQ. The CDR3 is made up of 14 amino acids. Trimming removed 4 bases from V and 1 base from J, with 12 bases in between. CDR3 nucleotides: TGCGCCAGCAGCCTGGCGCCAGAGTCCTACGAGCAGTACTTC. It is translated as CASSLAPESYEQYF.